Below are 17 T cell receptor beta chains sequenced from a single sample in a study of T cells in tumors after PD-1 blockade. Profiling relied on immunoSEQ multiplex PCR, and the TCRdb table lists in-frame clones only, not all of them. This table has about 20,000 clones, around 80% appearing once. The sequenced sample was PBMCs, obtained before anti-PD-1 treatment. The receptors stem from a human donor with basal cell carcinoma.

The chain recombines TRBV24-1 with TRBJ2-1, with 8 bases fitting TRBD2. J lost 6 bases, V lost 4 bases, and 10 bases had no gene match. CDR1 is KGHDR and CDR2 is SFDVKD in the germline V gene. This CDR3 region has 16 residues. The CDR3 loop reads CATSDDRTAGGNEQFF. For the CDR3, the DNA is TGTGCCACCAGTGACGACCGGACTGCGGGGGGCAATGAGCAGTTCTTC.

About this clone itself: At one end, the junction sequence differs from germline, possibly due to a read error. The chain joins TRBV28 to TRBJ2-1; 8 bases map to TRBD2. This CDR3 has 14 residues. Germline loops: CDR1 MDHEN, CDR2 SYDVKM. CDR3 region: CASILTSGYNEQFF. The CDR3 coding sequence is TGTGCCAGCATTTTAACTAGCGGTTACAATGAGCAGTTCTTC.

The chain links TRBV5-1 to TRBJ2-1, with 7 bases aligning to TRBD1. The CDR3 totals 14 residues. The germline V gene has CDR1 SGHRS and CDR2 YFSETQ. V lost 3 bases and J lost 3; bases outside the gene matches: 3. For the CDR3, the DNA is TGCGCCAGCAGCTCCCGGACAGGCTACAATGAGCAGTTCTTC. Residues: CASSSRTGYNEQFF. Complete variable domain (other parts from reference TRBV5-1 and TRBJ2-1): KAGVTQTPRYLIKTRGQQVTLSCSPISGHRSVSWYQQTPGQGLQFLFEYFSETQRNKGNFPGRFSGRQFSNSRSEMNVSTLELGDSALYLCASSSRTGYNEQFFGPGTRLTVL.

The chain links TRBV9 to TRBJ2-7; TRBD2 aligns across 7 bases. V shed 2 bases, J shed 7 bases, and the junction held 9 bases outside the gene matches. The CDR3 length is 14 residues. From germline, CDR1 is SGDLS and CDR2 YYNGEE. The CDR3: CASSVSGAPREQYF. The CDR3 nucleotides read TGTGCCAGCAGCGTGAGCGGGGCTCCGAGAGAGCAGTACTTC.

The V call is TRBV5-1, the J call TRBJ2-1; perhaps TRBD2 as D (6 bases). Per germline, CDR1 SGHRS and CDR2 YFSETQ. The V gene lost 1 base and the J gene lost 3 bases, with 14 bases spanning the gap. The CDR3 sequence is 16 residues long. Here the CDR3 reads CASSLSLGRYYNEQFF. In DNA, the CDR3 is TGCGCCAGCAGCTTGAGTTTGGGGAGGTACTACAATGAGCAGTTCTTC.

This clone was seen a few times. The rearrangement uses TRBV7-2 and TRBJ2-5, with 8 bases matching TRBD2. Germline V CDR1 and CDR2: SGHTA, FQGNSA. This CDR3 is 15 amino acids long. J lost 1 base, V lost 5 bases, and 6 bases had no gene match. The CDR3 DNA reads TGTGCCAGCAGCCGGGGGGGGCTACCCCAAGAGACCCAGTACTTC. Protein product: CASSRGGLPQETQYF.

The chain has TRBV7-2 and TRBJ2-1; either TRBD1 or TRBD2 may fit D (5 bases each). Between the trimmed V and J ends, which lost 5 bases and 5 bases, there was a span of 22 bases. The CDR3 extends over 17 amino acids. In germline, CDR1 is SGHTA, CDR2 FQGNSA. CDR3 region: CASSPALRGWRHNEQFF. CDR3 in DNA: TGTGCCAGCAGCCCAGCTCTGAGGGGATGGCGTCACAATGAGCAGTTCTTC. The full variable domain, completed using reference TRBV7-2 and TRBJ2-1, is GAGVSQSPSNKVTEKGKDVELRCDPISGHTALYWYRQSLGQGLEFLIYFQGNSAPDKSGLPSDRFSAERTGGSVSTLTIQRTQQEDSAVYLCASSPALRGWRHNEQFFGPGTRLTVL.

V is TRBV28 and J is TRBJ1-3; D possibly corresponds to TRBD1 (5 bases). Trimming took 6 bases from V and 2 from J, leaving 8 bases between them. The germline V gene encodes CDR1 MDHEN and CDR2 SYDVKM. CDR3 size: 13 residues. DNA for the CDR3: TGTGCCAGCAGCAGGGCTGCTGGAAACACCATATATTTT. Encoded protein: CASSRAAGNTIYF.

The CDR3 here is CSAAGTSGAGYEQYF. The CDR3, as DNA: TGCAGCGCTGCAGGGACTAGCGGGGCCGGGTACGAGCAGTACTTC. The chain has TRBV29-1 and TRBJ2-7, with 13 positions matching TRBD2. CDR3 size: 15 residues. Germline-derived CDR1 and CDR2 are SQVTM and ANQGSEA. V lost 7 bases, J lost 4 bases, and 10 bases stayed unmatched.

This rearrangement joins TRBV5-6 to TRBJ2-1; D is unresolved. Germline V CDR1 and CDR2: SGHDT, YYEEEE. V lost 0 bases to trimming and J lost 4 bases, with 11 bases between them. The CDR3 sequence is 15 residues long. The DNA for the CDR3 is TGTGCCAGCAGCTTGGGTCCGAACCCTTACAATGAGCAGTTCTTC. This translates into CASSLGPNPYNEQFF.

The chain joins TRBV18 to TRBJ1-6; weak D call: TRBD1 (5 bases). Trimming left V 4 bases short and J 5 bases short, with 15 bases between. CDR3 length equals 16 residues. The germline V gene has CDR1 KGHSH and CDR2 LQKENI. The CDR3 region is CASSRTTGVDNSPLHF. CDR3 nucleotides: TGTGCCAGCTCACGTACAACGGGGGTCGATAATTCACCCCTCCACTTT.

The chain has TRBV24-1 and TRBJ2-5, with 8 bases matching TRBD2. Germline CDR1 and CDR2: KGHDR and SFDVKD. The CDR3 has 16 amino acids. V lost 4 bases and J lost 5; bases outside the gene matches: 11. CDR3 DNA: TGTGCCACCAGTGACCGCGACTGGGGCGGGAGGGAGACCCAGTACTTC. The encoded protein is CATSDRDWGGRETQYF.

This clone was seen only once. The chain has TRBV9 and TRBJ2-3; D possibly corresponds to TRBD2 (6 bases). This CDR3 contains 15 residues. In germline, CDR1 is SGDLS, CDR2 YYNGEE. Trimming removed 3 bases at V and 2 bases at J, with 13 bases between. This CDR3 is CASSATSRPTDTQYF. The CDR3 DNA reads TGTGCCAGCAGCGCCACTAGCCGACCCACAGATACGCAGTATTTT.

The chain links TRBV19 to TRBJ1-5; D not certain. This CDR3 spans 13 amino acids. CDR1 is LNHDA and CDR2 is SQIVND in the germline V gene (reference sequence). Trimming removed 3 bases from V and 7 bases from J, with 10 bases in between. For the CDR3, the DNA is TGTGCCAGTAGTATTAATGGCAGACAGCCCCAGCATTTT. Its protein product is CASSINGRQPQHF.

This clone was observed a handful of times. The CDR3, as DNA: TGTGCCAGCAGCTCAACCGGGACTAGCCGCACAGATACGCAGTATTTT. Translation gives CASSSTGTSRTDTQYF. The gene calls are TRBV5-6 and TRBJ2-3; 9 bases line up with TRBD2. CDR1 is SGHDT, CDR2 YYEEEE, per germline. The CDR3 runs 16 residues. Trimming removed 3 bases from V and 1 base from J; junction bases left unmatched: 6.

The chain carries TRBV6-4 and TRBJ2-3; D is undetermined. Germline V gene data show CDR1 as MRHNA and CDR2 as SNTAGT. The CDR3 spans 13 residues. Trimming stripped 4 bases from V and 0 bases from J, with 5 bases between. CDR3 in DNA: TGTGCCAGCAGTGCGTCTAGCACAGATACGCAGTATTTT. This translates into CASSASSTDTQYF.

This chain connects TRBV30 to TRBJ2-2; D is possibly TRBD2 (5 bases). There are 16 residues in the CDR3. Trimming pared 0 bases from V and 1 base from J, leaving 12 bases between. Per germline, CDR1 GTSNPN and CDR2 SVGIG (reference sequence). CDR3 loop: CAWSVSGGWNTGELFF. CDR3 DNA sequence: TGTGCCTGGAGTGTAAGCGGAGGATGGAACACCGGGGAGCTGTTTTTT.